The clone carrying this T cell receptor (beta chain) has only one observation. The data were taken from a study of OX40 agonist ivuxolimab in advanced cancers. This CDR3 comprises 13 residues. Per the germline V gene, CDR1 is MNHNS and CDR2 is SASEGT. Trimming removed 10 bases at V and 4 bases at J, with 13 bases between. Some clones are missing from TCRdb's copy, which holds only in-frame ones; the method was immunoSEQ multiplex PCR. The sample consists of over 30,000 clones, approximately 82% of them appearing once. This clonotype was obtained from an adult with an advanced solid tumor such as melanoma, head and neck, liver or kidney cancer. This rearrangement joins TRBV6-1 to TRBJ1-4; D gene ambiguous. The material sequenced was CD4+ or CD8+ T cells sorted from blood, taken in a trial of the OX40 agonist ivuxolimab. CDR3 residues: CATGSVLNEKLFF. CDR3 nucleotides: TGTGCCACCGGGTCAGTGCTTAATGAAAAACTGTTTTTT.